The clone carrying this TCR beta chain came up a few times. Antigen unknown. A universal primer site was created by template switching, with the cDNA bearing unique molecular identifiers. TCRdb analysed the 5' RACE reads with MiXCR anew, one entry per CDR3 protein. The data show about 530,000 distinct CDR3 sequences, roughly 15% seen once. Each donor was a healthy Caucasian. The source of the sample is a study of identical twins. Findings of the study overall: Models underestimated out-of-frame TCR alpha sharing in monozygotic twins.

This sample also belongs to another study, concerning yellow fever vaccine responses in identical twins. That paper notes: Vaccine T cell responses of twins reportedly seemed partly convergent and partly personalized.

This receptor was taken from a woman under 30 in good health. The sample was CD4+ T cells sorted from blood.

The CDR3 region has the DNA TGTGCCAGCAGTGGGACAGGGGGGGCCCAGTACTTC. Translated, it gives CASSGTGGAQYF. The V gene is TRBV6-6, the J gene TRBJ2-5, with 11 bases aligning to TRBD1. Germline V lookup: CDR1 MNHNY, CDR2 SVGAGI (reference sequence). CDR3 length: 12 amino acids. With V trimmed by 5 bases and J by 9 bases, 2 bases remained unmatched.